Below are 4 T cell receptor beta chains sequenced from a single sample in a study of vaccination and CD4 T cells after COVID-19. With the Oncomine TCR Beta short-read assay, DNA from cultured CD4+ T cells was sequenced. TCRdb analysed the PCR reads with MiXCR anew, one entry per CDR3 protein. In the table there are 3,000 to 4,000 distinct CDR3 sequences, roughly 17% of which are singletons. No antigens are known for them. Indicated treatment: approximately 10-day PBMC culture with coronavirus spike peptide pools or control peptides (ViraFEST assay). The source material was CD4+ T cells from blood, cultured in vitro. The receptors derive from a human donor who had recovered from COVID-19.

By share, this clonotype counts as medium-sized (0.01 to 0.1%). The genes are TRBV7-9 and TRBJ1-2; 12 bases line up with TRBD1. The CDR3 length is 16 residues. Per germline, CDR1 SEHNR and CDR2 FQNEAQ (reference sequence). The ends lost 1 base at V and 7 bases at J; junction bases unmatched: 7. The CDR3 loop is CASSLVGDRGHSGYTF. The CDR3 region has the DNA TGTGCCAGCAGCTTAGTCGGGGACAGGGGGCACAGTGGCTACACCTTC.

On this clonotype: The final CDR3 position lacks the conserved phenylalanine or tryptophan, pointing to a likely read error. The chain is built from TRBV19 and TRBJ2-3; 12 nucleotides agree with TRBD2. V lost 7 bases to trimming and J lost 2 bases; unmatched junction nucleotides: 13. The CDR3 runs 18 residues. Germline V lookup: CDR1 LNHDA, CDR2 SQIVND (reference sequence). The CDR3 sequence: CASISTSGGVLTTDTQYL. The CDR3 DNA reads TGTGCCAGTATTTCGACTAGCGGGGGTGTACTCACCACAGATACGCAGTATCTT.

On this clonotype: This CDR3 fails to terminate in the conserved phenylalanine or tryptophan, so it likely reflects a read error. The V gene is TRBV7-2, the J gene TRBJ1-4; D gene uncertain. Trimming removed 3 bases at V and 0 bases at J, with 8 bases between. Germline CDR1 reads SGHTA; CDR2 reads FQGNSA. This CDR3 contains 15 residues. CDR3 region: CASSFSGTTNEKLFS. DNA of the CDR3: TGTGCCAGCAGCTTCTCGGGGACAACTAATGAAAAACTGTTTTCT.

Points on this clonotype: This could be a read error, since a much larger clone is one nucleotide away. This chain uses TRBV25-1 with TRBJ2-3; 7 bases map to TRBD2. Germline CDR1 and CDR2: MGHDK and SYGVNS. With 7 bases clipped from V and 6 bases from J, the junction kept 22 bases outside the gene matches. The CDR3 contains 18 residues. The DNA of the CDR3 is TGTGCCAGCACGGGGGGTTACAGCGGGGCCGCCGCATACGATACGCAGTATTTT. This sequence encodes CASTGGYSGAAAYDTQYF.